Presented here are 10 T cell receptor beta chains from one specimen sequenced in a study of beta chain features in type 1 diabetes. Overall study results and limits: Type 1 diabetes patients had moderately but significantly shorter TCRB CDR3s in all four CD4+ subsets.

The whole isolated RNA underwent reverse transcription, so sequencing captured expressed TCRB transcripts. Using immunoSEQ multiplex PCR, the repertoire was profiled, and TCRdb retains in-frame clones only, with some absent. Altogether nearly 350,000 clones are present, roughly a tenth being singletons, with the ten largest covering roughly 1%. The antigens these receptors bind are not known. Sequenced sample: central memory CD4+ T cells from blood. All receptors come from a man aged 25-45 years with type 1 diabetes.

Only a few counts were recorded for this clone. V usage is TRBV6-6 and J usage is TRBJ2-1; perhaps TRBD2 as D (5 bases). Germline lookup yields CDR1 MNHNY and CDR2 SVGAGI (reference sequence). Between the trimmed V and J ends, which lost 4 bases and 10 bases, there was a span of 14 bases. The CDR3 totals 13 residues. CDR3 region: CASSSRGSSEQFF. For the CDR3, the DNA is TGTGCCAGCAGTTCCCGAGGCTCTAGCGAGCAGTTCTTC.

The CDR3 here is CASSYSSGRYEQYF. The DNA for the CDR3 is TGTGCCAGCAGTTACTCGTCGGGGCGTTACGAGCAGTACTTC. The chain employs TRBV6-6 and TRBJ2-7; either TRBD1 or TRBD2 may fit D (5 bases each). The CDR3 length is 14 residues. The germline V gene has CDR1 MNHNY and CDR2 SVGAGI (reference sequence). V lost 0 bases, J lost 4 bases, and 10 bases lay in between.

This clone was seen more than once but under ten times. V usage is TRBV10-3 and J usage is TRBJ1-4; D is unclear. Germline CDR1 reads ENHRY; CDR2 reads SYGVKD. With 3 bases removed from V and 8 bases from J, the gap between germline ends came to 13 bases. The CDR3 loop spans 14 amino acids. CDR3 residues: CAISDGQIEEKLFF. As DNA, the CDR3 is TGTGCCATCAGTGATGGGCAGATCGAAGAAAAACTGTTTTTT.

This clone was detected a few times. The chain carries TRBV20-1 and TRBJ1-2; the D is unclear. This CDR3 has 11 amino acids. V shed 3 bases and J shed 6 bases, with 8 bases lying between them. Germline V CDR1 and CDR2: DFQATT, SNEGSKA (reference sequence). The CDR3 sequence is CSARVGDGYTF. CDR3 nucleotide sequence: TGCAGTGCTAGGGTCGGGGATGGCTACACCTTC.

The chain has TRBV19 and TRBJ2-4; a possible D gene is TRBD1 (6 bases). The CDR3 is 16 amino acids. Looked up from germline, CDR1 is LNHDA and CDR2 is SQIVND (reference sequence). Trimming stripped 6 bases from V and 0 bases from J, with 15 bases between. The CDR3 reads CASSRPQGLAKNIQYF. CDR3 in DNA: TGTGCCAGTAGCCGCCCTCAGGGGTTAGCCAAAAACATTCAGTACTTC.

This clone has more than one count but fewer than ten. This sequence joins TRBV13 and TRBJ2-1; D remains ambiguous. The CDR3 sequence is 11 residues long. Germline values: CDR1 PRHDT, CDR2 FYEKMQ (reference sequence). The V end was cut by 7 bases, the J end by 10 bases, with 11 bases between. The DNA for the CDR3 is TGTGCCAGCATAAATTTGGGAGAGCAGTTCTTC. The encoded protein is CASINLGEQFF.

The chain uses TRBV6-4 and TRBJ2-5, with TRBD1 matching over 11 bases. V shed 5 bases, J shed 5 bases, and the junction held 7 bases outside the gene matches. This CDR3 is built from 15 residues. Germline CDR1 is MRHNA and CDR2 is SNTAGT. The DNA for the CDR3 is TGTGCCAGCAGTCTGGGACAGGGGGGAATGGAGACCCAGTACTTC. The encoded protein is CASSLGQGGMETQYF.

The rearrangement joins TRBV10-1 to TRBJ2-3; no definite D call. Germline CDR1 and CDR2: WNHNN and SYGVQD (reference sequence). V dropped 6 bases and J dropped 7 bases, with 11 bases sitting between them. The CDR3 extends over 12 amino acids. The CDR3 DNA reads TGCGCCAGCAGCCCGAGTTATAATACGCAGTATTTT. This gives the protein CASSPSYNTQYF.

The V and J genes are TRBV5-1 and TRBJ2-7, with TRBD1 matching over 9 bases. From germline, CDR1 is SGHRS and CDR2 YFSETQ. V was clipped by 4 bases and J by 7 bases; unmatched bases: 6. This CDR3 spans 13 amino acids. In DNA, the CDR3 is TGCGCCAGCAGCCCTGACAGGGGGAAGGAGCAGTACTTC. Residues: CASSPDRGKEQYF.

Turning to this clone: One junction end does not reproduce the germline sequence, and a read error may be involved. V and J are TRBV6-1 and TRBJ1-2; D unclear. The CDR3 runs to 10 residues. From germline, CDR1 is MNHNS and CDR2 SASEGT. CDR3 coding DNA: TGTGCCAGCAGTGAAGTCAATGCCATCTTC. It translates to CASSEVNAIF.